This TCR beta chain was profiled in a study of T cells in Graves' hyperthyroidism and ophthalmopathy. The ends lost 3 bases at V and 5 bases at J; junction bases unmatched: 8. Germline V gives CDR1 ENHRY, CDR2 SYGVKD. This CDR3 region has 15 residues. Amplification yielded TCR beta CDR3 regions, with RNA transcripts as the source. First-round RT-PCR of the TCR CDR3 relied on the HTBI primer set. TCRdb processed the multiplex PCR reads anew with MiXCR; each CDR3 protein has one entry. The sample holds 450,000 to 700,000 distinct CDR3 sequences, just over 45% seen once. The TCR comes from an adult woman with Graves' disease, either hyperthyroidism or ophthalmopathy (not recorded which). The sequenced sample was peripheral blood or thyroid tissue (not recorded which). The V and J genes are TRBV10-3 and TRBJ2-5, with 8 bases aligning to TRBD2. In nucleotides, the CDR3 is TGTGCCATCAGTGATGGTAGCGGGATGATGGAGACCCAGTACTTC. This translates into CAISDGSGMMETQYF.